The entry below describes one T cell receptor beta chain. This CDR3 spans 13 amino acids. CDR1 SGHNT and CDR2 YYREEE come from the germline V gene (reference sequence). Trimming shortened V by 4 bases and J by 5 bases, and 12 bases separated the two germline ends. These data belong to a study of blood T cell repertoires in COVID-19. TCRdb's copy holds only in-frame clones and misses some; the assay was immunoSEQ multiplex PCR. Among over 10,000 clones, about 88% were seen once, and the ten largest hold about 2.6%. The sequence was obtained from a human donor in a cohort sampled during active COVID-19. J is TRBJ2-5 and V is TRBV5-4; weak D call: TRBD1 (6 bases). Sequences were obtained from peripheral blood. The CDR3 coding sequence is TGTGCCAGCAGCCTATCCGACAGGGAGACCCAGTACTTC. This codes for CASSLSDRETQYF.